Below, 18 T cell receptor beta chains from the same sample are listed, as sequenced in a study of T cells expressing NK-cell markers. Reanalyzing the 5' RACE reads, TCRdb keeps one entry per CDR3 protein, without DNA. The listing contains 440,000 or so distinct CDR3 sequences. The sample consisted of blood T cells: a sorted CD56 or NKG2C T cell subset, CD4+ or CD8+ T cells, or bulk PBMC T cells (not recorded which). The receptors come from a woman between 18 and 75 years old in good health.

The genes are TRBV11-2 and TRBJ1-1. The CDR3 sequence is 13 residues long. The V gene's germline CDR1 is SGHAT and CDR2 FQNNGV. Here the CDR3 reads CASSFPPNTEAFF.

This chain uses TRBV7-2 with TRBJ1-2; TCRdb proposes TRBD1, but this gene call is untestable without DNA. Germline V gene sequence: CDR1 SGHTA, CDR2 FQGNSA. This CDR3 contains 14 residues. CDR3 residues: CASSLDTGMLGYTF.

This chain uses TRBV6-4 with TRBJ2-5; the TCRdb call, TRBD1, lacks DNA for checking. Germline V lookup: CDR1 MRHNA, CDR2 SNTAGT. The CDR3 is 16 residues long. CDR3 region: CASSPGKGQGQETQYF.

The chain links TRBV7-2 to TRBJ1-5. Germline CDR1 and CDR2: SGHTA and FQGNSA. This CDR3 region has 14 residues. The CDR3 sequence is CASSSGVSNQPQHF.

The rearrangement uses TRBV5-5 and TRBJ2-3. The CDR3 covers 14 residues. Per the germline V gene, CDR1 is SGHKS and CDR2 is YYEKEE (reference sequence). This CDR3 is CASSPDHPTDTQYF.

J is TRBJ2-1 and V is TRBV15; TCRdb's D call of TRBD1 is untestable without DNA. This CDR3 is built from 17 residues. Germline V gives CDR1 LNHNV, CDR2 YYDKDF (reference sequence). This chain's CDR3 is CATSRDPRRVAYNEQFF. Full variable domain (missing parts from reference TRBV15 and TRBJ2-1): DAMVIQNPRYQVTQFGKPVTLSCSQTLNHNVMYWYQQKSSQAPKLLFHYYDKDFNNEADTPDNFQSRRPNTSFCFLDIRSPGLGDTAMYLCATSRDPRRVAYNEQFFGPGTRLTVL.

The rearrangement uses TRBV20-1 and TRBJ2-1; absent DNA, TCRdb's TRBD1 call cannot be checked. The germline CDR1 and CDR2 sequences are DFQATT and SNEGSKA (reference sequence). The CDR3 consists of 13 residues. The CDR3 sequence is CSARGDIPNEQFF.

The genes are TRBV2 and TRBJ2-4; TCRdb proposes TRBD1, but this gene call is untestable without DNA. The CDR3 loop spans 14 amino acids. In germline, CDR1 is SNHLY, CDR2 FYNNEI. Here the CDR3 reads CASRLDGGKNIQYF.

This chain connects TRBV7-9 to TRBJ2-3; TCRdb's assignment of TRBD1 cannot be checked, as there is no DNA. From germline, CDR1 is SEHNR and CDR2 FQNEAQ (reference sequence). The CDR3 is 15 amino acids. The CDR3 protein is CASSLVGGGADTQYF.

The rearrangement joins TRBV9 to TRBJ2-7; with no DNA, the TCRdb D assignment of TRBD1 cannot be verified. The CDR3 has 15 amino acids. Germline-derived CDR1 and CDR2 are SGDLS and YYNGEE. The CDR3 loop reads CASSVAGDPFYEQYF.

The V and J genes are TRBV29-1 and TRBJ2-3; TCRdb selects TRBD1, and the lack of DNA leaves this call unchecked. Germline CDR1 SQVTM, CDR2 ANQGSEA. The CDR3 spans 16 residues. CDR3 protein: CSVERVPGTGSDTQYF.

This sequence joins TRBV19 and TRBJ2-4; lacking DNA, the TRBD1 call made by TCRdb goes unchecked. Germline CDR1 LNHDA, CDR2 SQIVND (reference sequence). The CDR3 is 13 residues long. CDR3 residues: CATKTGIENIQYF.

This chain uses TRBV12-3 or TRBV12-4 with TRBJ1-6. The CDR3 covers 13 residues. CDR3 region: CASSSVGNSPLHF.

The CDR3 sequence: CSVDRDVAGELFF. This chain connects TRBV29-1 to TRBJ2-2. Looked up from germline, CDR1 is SQVTM and CDR2 is ANQGSEA. The CDR3 loop spans 13 amino acids.

This rearrangement joins TRBV18 to TRBJ1-1; TCRdb calls TRBD1, which cannot be checked without DNA. CDR1 and CDR2 (germline): KGHSH, LQKENI. The CDR3 loop spans 13 amino acids. CDR3 residues: CASSATTGREAFF.

The chain links TRBV7-2 to TRBJ2-7; TCRdb's assignment of TRBD1 cannot be checked, as there is no DNA. This CDR3 has 14 residues. Germline V gives CDR1 SGHTA, CDR2 FQGNSA. CDR3 region: CASSSRQGAYEQYF. Filled out from reference TRBV7-2 and TRBJ2-7, the complete variable domain reads GAGVSQSPSNKVTEKGKDVELRCDPISGHTALYWYRQSLGQGLEFLIYFQGNSAPDKSGLPSDRFSAERTGGSVSTLTIQRTQQEDSAVYLCASSSRQGAYEQYFGPGTRLTVT.

V and J are TRBV20-1 and TRBJ2-3; the D call of TRBD2 rests on TCRdb alone, since no DNA is present to check it. The CDR3 is made up of 16 amino acids. The germline V gene has CDR1 DFQATT and CDR2 SNEGSKA (reference sequence). The CDR3 protein is CSALGLAGRGTDTQYF.

The chain is built from TRBV20-1 and TRBJ2-1; absent DNA, TCRdb's TRBD2 call cannot be checked. The V gene's germline CDR1 is DFQATT and CDR2 SNEGSKA (reference sequence). The CDR3 totals 15 residues. CDR3 amino acids: CSARDGASGNNEQFF.